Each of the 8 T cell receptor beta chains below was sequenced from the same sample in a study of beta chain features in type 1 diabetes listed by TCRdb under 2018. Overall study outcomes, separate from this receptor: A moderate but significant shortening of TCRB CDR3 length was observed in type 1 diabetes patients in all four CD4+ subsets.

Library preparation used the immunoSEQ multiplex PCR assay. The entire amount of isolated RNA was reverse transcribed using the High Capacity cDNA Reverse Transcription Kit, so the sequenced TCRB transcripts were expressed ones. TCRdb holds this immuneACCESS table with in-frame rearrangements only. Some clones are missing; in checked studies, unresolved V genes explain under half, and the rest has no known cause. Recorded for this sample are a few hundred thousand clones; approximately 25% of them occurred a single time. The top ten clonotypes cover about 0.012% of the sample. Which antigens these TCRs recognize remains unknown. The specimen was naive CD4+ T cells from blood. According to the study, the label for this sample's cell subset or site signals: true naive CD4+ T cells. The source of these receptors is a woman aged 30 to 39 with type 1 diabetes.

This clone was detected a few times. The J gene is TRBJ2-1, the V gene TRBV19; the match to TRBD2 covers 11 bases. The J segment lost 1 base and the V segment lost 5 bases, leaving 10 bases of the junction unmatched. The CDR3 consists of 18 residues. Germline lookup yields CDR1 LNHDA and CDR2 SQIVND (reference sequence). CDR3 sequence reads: CASSGRGTSGTSYNEQFF. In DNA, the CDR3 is TGTGCCAGTAGTGGGAGGGGGACTAGCGGAACTTCCTACAATGAGCAGTTCTTC.

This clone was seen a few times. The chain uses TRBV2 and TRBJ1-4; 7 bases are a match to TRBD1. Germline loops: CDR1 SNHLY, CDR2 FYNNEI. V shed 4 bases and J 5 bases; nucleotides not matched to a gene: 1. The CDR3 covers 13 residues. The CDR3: CASSGQGNEKLFF. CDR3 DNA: TGTGCCAGCAGTGGACAGGGAAATGAAAAACTGTTTTTT.

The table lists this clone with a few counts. In nucleotides, the CDR3 is TGCGCCAGCAGCCTATGGCTAACTAGGGCCCGCTACGAGCAGTACTTC. The encoded protein is CASSLWLTRARYEQYF. The chain has TRBV4-1 and TRBJ2-7, with a weak D call TRBD2 (5 bases). The CDR3 contains 16 residues. CDR1 MGHRA and CDR2 YSYEKL come from the germline V gene. Trimming cost V 4 bases and J 3 bases, with 19 bases left between them.

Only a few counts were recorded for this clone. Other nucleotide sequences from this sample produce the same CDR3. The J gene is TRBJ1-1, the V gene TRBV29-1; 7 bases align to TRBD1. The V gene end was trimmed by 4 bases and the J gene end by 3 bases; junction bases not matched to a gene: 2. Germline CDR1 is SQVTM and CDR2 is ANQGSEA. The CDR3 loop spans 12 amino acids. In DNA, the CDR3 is TGCAGCGTTGGCAGGGGGGACACTGAAGCTTTCTTT. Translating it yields CSVGRGDTEAFF.

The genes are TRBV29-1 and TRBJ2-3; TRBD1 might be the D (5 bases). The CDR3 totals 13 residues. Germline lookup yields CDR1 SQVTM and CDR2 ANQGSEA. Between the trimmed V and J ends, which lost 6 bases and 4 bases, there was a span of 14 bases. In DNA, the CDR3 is TGCAGCGTACAAGCAGGGTCGGCAGATACGCAGTATTTT. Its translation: CSVQAGSADTQYF.

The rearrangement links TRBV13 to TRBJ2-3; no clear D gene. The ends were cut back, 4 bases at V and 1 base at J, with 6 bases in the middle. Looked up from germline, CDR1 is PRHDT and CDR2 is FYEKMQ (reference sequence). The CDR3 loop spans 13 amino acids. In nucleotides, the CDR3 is TGTGCCAGCAGCTCGGTAGGCACAGATACGCAGTATTTT. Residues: CASSSVGTDTQYF.

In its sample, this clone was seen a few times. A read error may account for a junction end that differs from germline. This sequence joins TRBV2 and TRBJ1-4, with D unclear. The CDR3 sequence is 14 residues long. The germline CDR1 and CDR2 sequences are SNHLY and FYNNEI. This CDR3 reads CASSGREDDERLFF. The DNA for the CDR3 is TGTGCCAGCAGTGGTCGGGAAGATGATGAAAGACTGTTTTTT.

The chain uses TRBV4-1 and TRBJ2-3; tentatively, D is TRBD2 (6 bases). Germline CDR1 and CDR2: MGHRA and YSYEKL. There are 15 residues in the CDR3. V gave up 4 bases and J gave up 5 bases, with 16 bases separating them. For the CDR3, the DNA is TGCGCCAGCAGCCTACGGGAGCCCTTGAGAGATACGCAGTATTTT. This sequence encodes CASSLREPLRDTQYF.